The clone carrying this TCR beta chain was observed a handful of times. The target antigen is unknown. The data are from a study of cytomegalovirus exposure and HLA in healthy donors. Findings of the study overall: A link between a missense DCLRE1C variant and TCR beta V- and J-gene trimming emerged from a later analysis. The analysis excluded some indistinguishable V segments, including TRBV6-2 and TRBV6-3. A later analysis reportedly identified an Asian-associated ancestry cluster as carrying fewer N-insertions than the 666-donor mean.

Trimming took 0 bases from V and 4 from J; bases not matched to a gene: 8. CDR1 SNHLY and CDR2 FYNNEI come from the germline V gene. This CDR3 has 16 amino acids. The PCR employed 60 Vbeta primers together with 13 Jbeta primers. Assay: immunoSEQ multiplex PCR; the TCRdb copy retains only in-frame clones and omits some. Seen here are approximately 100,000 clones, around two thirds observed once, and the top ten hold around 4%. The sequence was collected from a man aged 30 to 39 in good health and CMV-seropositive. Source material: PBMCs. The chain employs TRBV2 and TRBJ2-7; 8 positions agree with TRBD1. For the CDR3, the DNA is TGTGCCAGCAGTGAAGCGCAGGACAGGGATCTTTACGAGCAGTACTTC. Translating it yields CASSEAQDRDLYEQYF.